These T cell receptor beta chains were read from a single sample in a study of blood T cell repertoires in COVID-19. TCRdb keeps only in-frame clones here, not all; method: immunoSEQ multiplex PCR. The repertoire holds about 140,000 clones, with around nine tenths as singletons. Sequenced material: peripheral blood. These receptors all come from a human donor in a cohort sampled during active COVID-19. Both conserved end residues are part of each CDR3. D genes are given only for firm matches. Clone size is shown for a subset of rows, as once, few, many or a class of expanded clone.

V,J,length,size,D,CDR3,DNA
TRBV4-3,TRBJ1-2,14,.,.,CASSQVLRANGYTF,TGCGCCAGCAGCCAAGTTCTTAGAGCCAACGGGTACACCTTC
TRBV19,TRBJ1-1,14,.,.,CASSIAGPNTEAFF,TGTGCCAGTAGTATTGCGGGGCCGAACACTGAAGCTTTCTTT
TRBV10-3,TRBJ2-2,14,.,.,CAISELRDTGELFF,TGTGCCATCAGTGAGTTAAGAGATACCGGGGAGCTGTTTTTT
TRBV11-1,TRBJ2-2,15,.,TRBD2,CASSLERGGSGELFF,TGTGCCAGCAGCTTAGAGCGCGGGGGTTCCGGGGAGCTGTTTTTT
TRBV5-1,TRBJ2-2,16,.,TRBD1,CASSSDRGHSTGELFF,TGCGCCAGCAGCTCAGACAGGGGGCATTCCACCGGGGAGCTGTTTTTT
TRBV18,TRBJ1-5,15,.,.,CASSPLRTENQPQHF,TGTGCCAGCTCACCACTTAGGACAGAAAATCAGCCCCAGCATTTT
TRBV7-3,TRBJ2-5,14,.,.,CASSSASWSETQYF,TGTGCCAGCAGCTCAGCTAGCTGGTCGGAGACCCAGTACTTC
TRBV30,TRBJ2-1,14,.,TRBD2,CAWRNAGGKDEQFF,TGTGCCTGGAGGAATGCGGGGGGGAAGGATGAGCAGTTCTTC
TRBV30,TRBJ2-2,15,.,TRBD2,CAWSQGSGGPFKLFF,TGTGCCTGGAGTCAGGGTTCGGGGGGGCCTTTTAAGCTGTTTTTT
TRBV7-2,TRBJ1-6,15,.,.,CASIGSDRPNSPLHF,TGTGCCAGCATCGGCTCGGACAGACCCAATTCACCCCTCCACTTT
TRBV29-1,TRBJ2-7,12,.,.,CSVKTVSYEQYF,TGCAGCGTAAAGACAGTCTCCTACGAGCAGTACTTC
TRBV7-6,TRBJ2-1,14,.,TRBD1,CASSLARQGREQFF,TGTGCCAGCAGCTTGGCCAGACAGGGACGTGAGCAGTTCTTC
TRBV7-6,TRBJ1-1,14,.,.,CASSLAGAATEAFF,TGTGCCAGCAGCTTAGCGGGGGCAGCCACTGAAGCTTTCTTT
TRBV10-1,TRBJ2-3,17,.,TRBD2,CASSESMAGGREDTQYF,TGCGCCAGCAGTGAGTCGATGGCGGGGGGGCGGGAAGATACGCAGTATTTT
TRBV20-1,TRBJ1-4,15,.,TRBD1,CSASYPGQPNEKLFF,TGCAGTGCTAGTTACCCGGGACAGCCTAATGAAAAACTGTTTTTT
TRBV5-5,TRBJ1-1,12,.,.,CASSRRGSEAFF,TGTGCCAGCAGCCGTAGGGGGAGTGAAGCTTTCTTT
TRBV7-2,TRBJ2-3,15,.,.,CASSLNRVGTDTQYF,TGTGCCAGCAGCCTTAACAGGGTAGGGACAGATACGCAGTATTTT
TRBV6-2/TRBV6-3,TRBJ2-1,16,.,TRBD2,CASSSVSGGARNEQFF,TGTGCCAGCAGTTCCGTTAGCGGGGGGGCAAGAAATGAGCAGTTCTTC
TRBV5-1,TRBJ1-5,18,.,.,CASSLGILRGKKNQPQHF,TGCGCCAGCAGCTTGGGCATTCTACGGGGGAAAAAAAATCAGCCCCAGCATTTT
TRBV19,TRBJ1-6,14,.,.,CASRVVGENSPLHF,TGTGCCAGTAGGGTGGTAGGGGAAAATTCACCCCTCCACTTT
TRBV5-1,TRBJ1-3,12,.,.,CASSAGGNTIYF,TGCGCCAGCAGCGCGGGCGGAAACACCATATATTTT
TRBV5-1,TRBJ1-4,14,.,.,CASSLIGVHEKLFF,TGCGCCAGCAGCTTGATAGGGGTTCATGAAAAACTGTTTTTT
TRBV4-1,TRBJ2-3,16,.,TRBD2,CASSITSGGELDTQYF,TGCGCCAGCAGCATTACTAGCGGGGGGGAATTAGATACGCAGTATTTT
TRBV7-8,TRBJ2-7,15,.,.,CASSHGQFFSYEQYF,TGTGCCAGCAGCCACGGACAGTTTTTCTCCTACGAGCAGTACTTC
TRBV5-1,TRBJ2-2,15,.,TRBD1,CASDLTGGNPGELFF,TGCGCCAGCGACTTGACAGGGGGGAATCCCGGGGAGCTGTTTTTT
TRBV4-1,TRBJ1-1,14,.,.,CASSQPGRQVEAFF,TGCGCCAGCAGCCAGCCGGGTCGACAGGTTGAAGCTTTCTTT
TRBV6-5,TRBJ2-7,15,once,TRBD1,CASSPGTGGPYEQYF,TGTGCCAGCAGTCCCGGGACAGGGGGCCCCTACGAGCAGTACTTC
TRBV19,TRBJ1-5,16,.,.,CASSPQGYLGNQPQHF,TGTGCCAGTAGTCCCCAGGGATACCTTGGCAATCAGCCCCAGCATTTT
TRBV5-6,TRBJ2-6,16,.,TRBD1,CASSPLGTGETNVLTF,TGTGCCAGCAGCCCACTTGGGACAGGGGAAACCAACGTCCTGACTTTC
TRBV9,TRBJ1-1,13,once,.,CASSVDTATEAFF,TGTGCCAGCAGCGTAGACACCGCCACTGAAGCTTTCTTT
TRBV19,TRBJ1-6,14,.,TRBD1,CASSRTGTNSPLHF,TGTGCCAGTAGTCGGACAGGGACCAATTCACCCCTCCACTTT
TRBV6-5,TRBJ2-5,12,.,.,CASSYNGETQYF,TGTGCCAGCAGTTACAACGGAGAGACCCAGTACTTC